Below are 29 T cell receptor beta chains sequenced from a single sample in a study of T cell responses to AZD1222 COVID-19 vaccine. Sequencing used immunoSEQ multiplex PCR; TCRdb keeps in-frame clones, though not all of them. The repertoire holds about 91,000 clones, with more than 70% as singletons. The source material was peripheral blood, sampled on day 0 of AZD1222 vaccination. The receptors originated from an adult in good health.

This clone was seen just once. The CDR3 nucleotides are TGTGCCAGCTCACCACTGACAGGGAACACTGAAGCTTTCTTT. Protein sequence: CASSPLTGNTEAFF. The rearrangement links TRBV18 to TRBJ1-1, with D perhaps matching TRBD1 (6 bases). Trimming pared 1 base from V and 1 base from J, leaving 7 bases between. This CDR3 comprises 14 residues. Germline assignment: CDR1 KGHSH and CDR2 LQKENI.

The chain recombines TRBV29-1 with TRBJ2-3; D is possibly TRBD1 or TRBD2 (6 bases each). CDR3 length: 13 residues. Per germline, CDR1 SQVTM and CDR2 ANQGSEA. Trimming stripped 8 bases from V and 1 base from J, with 13 bases between. The CDR3 DNA reads as TGCAGCCCCGGGGGCTTCGGCACAGATACGCAGTATTTT. Amino acid sequence: CSPGGFGTDTQYF.

The chain carries TRBV19 and TRBJ2-2; tentatively, D is TRBD2 (5 bases). The V end lost 7 bases, the J end lost 7 bases, and 16 bases lay between the germline ends. This CDR3 is built from 14 residues. Germline loops: CDR1 LNHDA, CDR2 SQIVND (reference sequence). The CDR3 region is CASTPGSAGGELFF. CDR3 nucleotide sequence: TGTGCCAGTACCCCGGGGTCTGCCGGCGGGGAGCTGTTTTTT.

This clone was seen just once. The rearrangement uses TRBV24-1 and TRBJ2-7; 12 positions match TRBD1. The CDR3 is 14 residues long. The germline V gene encodes CDR1 KGHDR and CDR2 SFDVKD. V trimming: 7 bases; J trimming: 5 bases; junction bases outside the gene matches: 5. Here the CDR3 reads CATSRGQGANEQYF. The CDR3 coding sequence is TGTGCCACCAGCCGGGGACAGGGGGCAAACGAGCAGTACTTC.

The chain carries TRBV10-3 and TRBJ1-1, with D perhaps TRBD1 (6 bases). Germline-derived CDR1 and CDR2 are ENHRY and SYGVKD. The CDR3 extends over 16 amino acids. V was shortened by 2 bases and J by 0 bases, with 13 bases between the two germline ends. The chain's CDR3 is CAISERRGLMNTEAFF. The CDR3 nucleotides are TGTGCCATCAGTGAGCGCAGGGGCCTCATGAACACTGAAGCTTTCTTT.

V gene TRBV6-1 combines with J gene TRBJ1-5; D not certain. CDR1 is MNHNS and CDR2 is SASEGT in the germline V gene. Trimming removed 2 bases at V and 1 base at J, with 9 bases between. The CDR3 sequence is 15 residues long. The CDR3 region is CASSELGVSNQPQHF. In DNA, the CDR3 is TGTGCCAGCAGTGAACTTGGGGTGAGCAATCAGCCCCAGCATTTT.

The J gene is TRBJ1-5, the V gene TRBV5-5, with 8 bases fitting TRBD1. V lost 0 bases to trimming and J lost 4 bases; unmatched junction nucleotides: 9. The germline CDR1 and CDR2 sequences are SGHKS and YYEKEE (reference sequence). The CDR3 has 17 residues. CDR3 sequence (DNA): TGTGCCAGCAGCTTGGATCGGCCAGGGGGCGAGAATCAGCCCCAGCATTTT. It yields the protein CASSLDRPGGENQPQHF.

The chain is built from TRBV12-3 or TRBV12-4 and TRBJ2-7; D perhaps matches TRBD2 (5 bases). V was cut by 1 base and J by 4 bases, with 8 bases left in between. This CDR3 region has 13 residues. This chain's CDR3 is CASSLGEQYEQYF. The DNA of the CDR3 is TGTGCCAGCAGTTTAGGGGAGCAATACGAGCAGTACTTC.

V is TRBV11-3 and J is TRBJ2-3; D is unclear. The CDR3 runs to 15 residues. CDR1 and CDR2 (germline): SGHNT, YENEEA. Trimming removed 1 base from V and 0 bases from J, with 8 bases in between. CDR3 sequence reads: CASSLGAGSTDTQYF. The CDR3 DNA sequence: TGTGCCAGCAGCTTAGGAGCCGGTAGCACAGATACGCAGTATTTT.

A few counts support this clone. The CDR3 coding sequence is TGTGCCAGCAGCCGGAGGACAGCATCCTATCTTCCTTATAGCAATCAGCCCCAGCATTTT. Amino acid sequence: CASSRRTASYLPYSNQPQHF. The J gene is TRBJ1-5, the V gene TRBV27, with a tentative D call TRBD1 (6 bases). V lost 6 bases and J lost 0, with 27 bases in between. Germline loops: CDR1 MNHEY, CDR2 SMNVEV (reference sequence). The CDR3 covers 20 residues.

This clone was detected only once. The chain couples TRBV6-5 to TRBJ1-2; possible D gene TRBD1, 6 bases. Germline-derived CDR1 and CDR2 are MNHEY and SVGAGI. Trimming stripped 9 bases from V and 1 base from J, with 12 bases between. The CDR3 runs 13 residues. CDR3 protein: CASRWTVNYGYTF. The CDR3 DNA reads as TGTGCCAGTAGGTGGACAGTTAACTATGGCTACACCTTC.

The chain is built from TRBV10-3 and TRBJ1-5, with 8 bases fitting TRBD1. V was clipped by 7 bases and J by 4 bases; unmatched bases: 6. Germline CDR1 ENHRY, CDR2 SYGVKD. The CDR3 is made up of 14 amino acids. The CDR3 region is CAIKSDRENQPQHF. The CDR3 DNA reads as TGTGCCATCAAGTCGGACAGGGAAAATCAGCCCCAGCATTTT.

The chain has TRBV19 and TRBJ2-2; 8 positions agree with TRBD2. The trim removed 5 bases at V and 3 bases at J, leaving 8 bases unmatched. The germline V gene encodes CDR1 LNHDA and CDR2 SQIVND (reference sequence). The CDR3 runs to 16 residues. Here the CDR3 reads CASSPERGQDTGELFF. The CDR3 DNA reads TGTGCCAGTAGTCCAGAGCGGGGGCAAGACACCGGGGAGCTGTTTTTT.

The V and J genes are TRBV4-3 and TRBJ2-7; TRBD1 matches 8 bases. J was trimmed by 2 bases and V by 0 bases; bases with no gene match: 3. The CDR3 extends over 15 amino acids. Germline V CDR1 and CDR2: LGHNA, YSLEER. DNA for the CDR3: TGCGCCAGCAGCCAAGAAGACAGGGGAACCTACGAGCAGTACTTC. Residues: CASSQEDRGTYEQYF.

This clone was counted once. The V and J genes are TRBV27 and TRBJ2-7; no reliable D call. Germline CDR1 and CDR2: MNHEY and SMNVEV (reference sequence). The CDR3 consists of 14 residues. Trimming removed 0 bases at V and 4 bases at J, with 10 bases between. The CDR3 loop is CASSLSHSAYEQYF. The CDR3 DNA reads TGTGCCAGCAGTTTATCGCATTCTGCGTACGAGCAGTACTTC.

This chain connects TRBV6-5 to TRBJ1-2; TRBD1 matches 9 bases. Germline CDR1 is MNHEY and CDR2 is SVGAGI. V lost 2 bases, J lost 5 bases, and 9 bases stayed unmatched. CDR3 length: 16 residues. For the CDR3, the DNA is TGTGCCAGCAGTTACCCATCGGACAGGGGAGGATATGGCTACACCTTC. Translated: CASSYPSDRGGYGYTF.

The gene calls are TRBV19 and TRBJ2-3; a possible D gene is TRBD2 (5 bases). Germline CDR1 is LNHDA and CDR2 is SQIVND (reference sequence). Trimming took 5 bases from V and 4 from J, leaving 13 bases between them. This CDR3 comprises 14 residues. The CDR3 DNA is TGTGCCAGTAGTGCGGGCCCCCCGCCAGATACGCAGTATTTT. Translation: CASSAGPPPDTQYF.

The V call is TRBV10-3, the J call TRBJ2-1; D might be TRBD2 (5 bases). V lost 8 bases to trimming and J lost 0 bases, with 14 bases between them. Germline CDR1 and CDR2: ENHRY and SYGVKD. This CDR3 contains 15 residues. DNA for the CDR3: TGTGCCATCCGAACGGACTTGAGCTCCTACAATGAGCAGTTCTTC. Its protein is CAIRTDLSSYNEQFF.

Only one count was recorded for this clone. J is TRBJ2-7 and V is TRBV6-5, with D unclear. The CDR3 consists of 12 residues. V was clipped by 4 bases and J by 2 bases, with 6 bases between them. Germline-derived CDR1 and CDR2 are MNHEY and SVGAGI. CDR3 bases: TGTGCCAGCAGTTCTACCACCTACGAGCAGTACTTC. Its protein product is CASSSTTYEQYF.

This chain links TRBV12-3 or TRBV12-4 with TRBJ1-1; D remains ambiguous. This CDR3 has 13 residues. Trimming shortened V by 1 base and J by 11 bases, and 14 bases separated the two germline ends. CDR3 amino acids: CASSLVGSTKAFF. In DNA, the CDR3 is TGTGCCAGCAGTTTAGTTGGCTCCACGAAGGCTTTCTTT.

This chain connects TRBV7-2 to TRBJ1-2; D is perhaps TRBD1 (6 bases). Per the germline V gene, CDR1 is SGHTA and CDR2 is FQGNSA. The CDR3 runs 14 residues. V was trimmed by 6 bases and J by 2 bases, leaving 13 bases between them. The CDR3 here is CASSRLQGNYGYTF. CDR3 DNA sequence: TGTGCCAGCAGTCGACTTCAGGGGAACTATGGCTACACCTTC.

This chain joins TRBV27 and TRBJ2-5; D unclear. V dropped 6 bases and J dropped 2 bases, with 10 bases sitting between them. The CDR3 runs 13 residues. Per germline, CDR1 MNHEY and CDR2 SMNVEV (reference sequence). The CDR3, as DNA: TGTGCCAGCAGACAGCCTAATCAAGAGACCCAGTACTTC. Its protein product is CASRQPNQETQYF.

The chain joins TRBV20-1 to TRBJ2-5; D might be TRBD1 (8 bases). The CDR3 contains 11 residues. Germline CDR1 DFQATT, CDR2 SNEGSKA (reference sequence). Trimming removed 6 bases from V and 10 bases from J, with 15 bases in between. CDR3 protein: CSALTGGDQYF. CDR3 in DNA: TGCAGTGCCCTAACAGGGGGGGACCAGTACTTC.

This chain joins TRBV29-1 and TRBJ1-5; D is ambiguous. CDR3 length equals 13 residues. V lost 4 bases to trimming and J lost 4 bases, with 11 bases between them. Germline CDR1 reads SQVTM; CDR2 reads ANQGSEA. As DNA, the CDR3 is TGCAGCGTTGTGGTCTCGGGGAATCAGCCCCAGCATTTT. This sequence encodes CSVVVSGNQPQHF.

The V gene is TRBV3-1 (or the pseudogene TRBV3-2), the J gene TRBJ1-1; D not resolved. The V gene's germline CDR1 is LGHDT and CDR2 YNNKEL (reference sequence). The CDR3 has 12 amino acids. V was cut by 4 bases and J by 5 bases, with 8 bases left in between. CDR3 in amino acids: CASSLQRTEAFF. CDR3 in DNA: TGTGCCAGCAGCCTTCAGCGGACTGAAGCTTTCTTT.

The V call is TRBV28, the J call TRBJ1-3, with a possible D match to TRBD1 (6 bases). Germline V gene lookup returns CDR1 MDHEN and CDR2 SYDVKM. The CDR3 covers 14 residues. The V gene lost 6 bases and the J gene lost 4 bases, with 13 bases spanning the gap. The CDR3 DNA reads TGTGCCAGCAGCCCGGACAGTGGGGGAAACACCATATATTTT. It encodes CASSPDSGGNTIYF.

The V and J genes are TRBV27 and TRBJ2-6, with a weak D call TRBD2 (6 bases). Deletions cut 6 bases from V and 0 bases from J, with 21 bases between. This CDR3 is built from 19 residues. Per the germline V gene, CDR1 is MNHEY and CDR2 is SMNVEV (reference sequence). CDR3 nucleotide sequence: TGTGCCAGCAGCCCCGAACCAGGAGGGCGAAGCTCTGGGGCCAACGTCCTGACTTTC. It encodes CASSPEPGGRSSGANVLTF. The whole variable domain, remainder taken from reference TRBV27 and TRBJ2-6, is EAQVTQNPRYLITVTGKKLTVTCSQNMNHEYMSWYRQDPGLGLRQIYYSMNVEVTDKGDVPEGYKVSRKEKRNFPLILESPSPNQTSLYFCASSPEPGGRSSGANVLTFGAGSRLTVL.

CDR3 amino acids: CASRDRAGGYTF. The CDR3 DNA reads as TGTGCCAGCAGGGACAGGGCCGGGGGCTACACCTTC. This rearrangement joins TRBV6-5 to TRBJ1-2, with 8 bases matching TRBD1. The CDR3 extends over 12 amino acids. The germline CDR1 and CDR2 sequences are MNHEY and SVGAGI. The J segment lost 8 bases and the V segment lost 6 bases, leaving 5 bases of the junction unmatched.

In DNA form, the CDR3 reads TGTGCCAGCAGCACAGGGGGCCACGACTATGGCTACACCTTC. Residues: CASSTGGHDYGYTF. The chain joins TRBV3-1 (or the pseudogene TRBV3-2) to TRBJ1-2; 9 bases fit TRBD1. Germline values: CDR1 LGHDT, CDR2 YNNKEL (reference sequence). This CDR3 comprises 14 residues. Unmatched junction bases numbered 4, after V lost 5 bases and J lost 3 bases.